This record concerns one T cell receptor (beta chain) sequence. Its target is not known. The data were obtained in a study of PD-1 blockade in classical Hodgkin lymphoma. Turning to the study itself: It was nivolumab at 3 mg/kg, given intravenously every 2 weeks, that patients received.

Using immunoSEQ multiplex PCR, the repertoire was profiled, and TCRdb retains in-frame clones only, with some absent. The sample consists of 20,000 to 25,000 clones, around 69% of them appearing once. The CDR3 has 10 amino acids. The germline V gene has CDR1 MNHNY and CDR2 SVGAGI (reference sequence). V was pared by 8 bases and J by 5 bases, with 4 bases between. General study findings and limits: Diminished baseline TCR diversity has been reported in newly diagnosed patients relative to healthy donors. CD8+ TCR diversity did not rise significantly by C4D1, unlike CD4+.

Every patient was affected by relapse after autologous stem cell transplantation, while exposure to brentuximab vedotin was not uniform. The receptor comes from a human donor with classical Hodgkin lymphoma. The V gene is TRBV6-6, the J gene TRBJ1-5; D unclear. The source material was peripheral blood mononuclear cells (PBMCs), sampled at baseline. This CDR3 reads CASPHQPQHF. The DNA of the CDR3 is TGTGCCAGCCCACATCAGCCCCAGCATTTT.